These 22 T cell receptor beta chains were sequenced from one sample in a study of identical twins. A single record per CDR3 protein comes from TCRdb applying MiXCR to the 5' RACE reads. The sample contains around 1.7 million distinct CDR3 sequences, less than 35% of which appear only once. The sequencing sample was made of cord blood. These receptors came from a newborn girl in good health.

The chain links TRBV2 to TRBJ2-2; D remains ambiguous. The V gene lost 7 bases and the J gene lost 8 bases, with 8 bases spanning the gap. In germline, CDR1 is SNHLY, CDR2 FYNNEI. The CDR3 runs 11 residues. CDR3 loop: CASIGGGELFF. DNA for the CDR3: TGTGCCAGCATTGGTGGAGGGGAGCTGTTTTTT.

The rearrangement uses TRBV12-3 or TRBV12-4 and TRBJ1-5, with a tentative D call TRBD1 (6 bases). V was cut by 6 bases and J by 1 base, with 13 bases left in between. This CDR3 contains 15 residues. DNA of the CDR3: TGTGCCAGCAGAGGTGGGGGCAGGAGCAATCAGCCCCAGCATTTT. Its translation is CASRGGGRSNQPQHF.

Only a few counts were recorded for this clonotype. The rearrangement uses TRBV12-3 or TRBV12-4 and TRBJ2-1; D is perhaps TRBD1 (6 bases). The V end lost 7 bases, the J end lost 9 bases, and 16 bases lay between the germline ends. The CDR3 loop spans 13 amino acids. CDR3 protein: CASIKSGVSEQFF. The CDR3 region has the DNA TGTGCCAGCATAAAATCAGGGGTCAGTGAGCAGTTCTTC.

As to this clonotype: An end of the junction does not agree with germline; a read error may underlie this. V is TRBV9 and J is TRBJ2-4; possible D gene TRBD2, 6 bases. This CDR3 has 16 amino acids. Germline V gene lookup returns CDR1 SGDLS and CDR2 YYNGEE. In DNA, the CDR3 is TGTGCCAGCAGCGTAGACGGGGGTCTAGCCAAAACCATTCAGTACTTC. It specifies CASSVDGGLAKTIQYF. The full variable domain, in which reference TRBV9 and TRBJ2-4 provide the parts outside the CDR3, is DSGVTQTPKHLITATGQRVTLRCSPRSGDLSVYWYQQSLDQGLQFLIQYYNGEERAKGNILERFSAQQFPDLHSELNLSSLELGDSALYFCASSVDGGLAKTIQYFGAGTRLSVL.

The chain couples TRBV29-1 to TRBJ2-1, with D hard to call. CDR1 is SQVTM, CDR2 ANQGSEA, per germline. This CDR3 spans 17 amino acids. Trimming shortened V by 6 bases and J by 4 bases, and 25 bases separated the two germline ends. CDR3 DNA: TGCAGCGTACGACCTATTGGACGCTTCCCCTTGTACAATGAGCAGTTCTTC. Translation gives CSVRPIGRFPLYNEQFF.

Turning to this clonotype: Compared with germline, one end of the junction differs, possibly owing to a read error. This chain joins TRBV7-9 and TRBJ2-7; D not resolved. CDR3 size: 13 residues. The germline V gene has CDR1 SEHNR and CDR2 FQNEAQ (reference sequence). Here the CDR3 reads CVSSLAGSYEQYF. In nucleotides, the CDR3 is TGTGTCAGCAGCTTAGCAGGCTCCTACGAGCAGTACTTC.

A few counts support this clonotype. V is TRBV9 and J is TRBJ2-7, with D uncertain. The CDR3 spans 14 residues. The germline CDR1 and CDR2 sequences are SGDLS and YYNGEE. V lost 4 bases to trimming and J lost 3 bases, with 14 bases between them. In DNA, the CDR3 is TGTGCCAGCAGCCCCCGGCTTCGAGTCTACGAGCAGTACTTC. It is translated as CASSPRLRVYEQYF.

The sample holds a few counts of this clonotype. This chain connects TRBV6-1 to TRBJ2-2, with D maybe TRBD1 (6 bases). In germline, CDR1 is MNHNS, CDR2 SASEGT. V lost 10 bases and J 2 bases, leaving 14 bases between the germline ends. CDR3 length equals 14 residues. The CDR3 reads CAILPGHNTGELFF. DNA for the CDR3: TGTGCCATCCTACCGGGACACAACACCGGGGAGCTGTTTTTT.

The CDR3 DNA is TGTGCCTGTGGCGTAGCAAGGTACAATGAGCAGTTCTTC. Encoded protein: CACGVARYNEQFF. V gene TRBV6-5 combines with J gene TRBJ2-1; D is unresolved. Trimming shortened V by 11 bases and J by 4 bases, and 15 bases separated the two germline ends. The CDR3 contains 13 residues. CDR1 MNHEY and CDR2 SVGAGI come from the germline V gene.

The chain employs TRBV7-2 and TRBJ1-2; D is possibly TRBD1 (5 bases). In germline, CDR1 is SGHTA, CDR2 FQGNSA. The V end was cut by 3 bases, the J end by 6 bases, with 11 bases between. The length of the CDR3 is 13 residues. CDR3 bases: TGTGCCAGCAGCTTTCCAGGGAAAAATGGCTACACCTTC. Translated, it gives CASSFPGKNGYTF.

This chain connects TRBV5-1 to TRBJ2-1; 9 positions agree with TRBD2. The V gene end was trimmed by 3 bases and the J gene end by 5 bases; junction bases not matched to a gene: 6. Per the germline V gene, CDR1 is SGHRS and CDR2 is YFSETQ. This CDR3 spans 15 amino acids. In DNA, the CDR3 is TGCGCCAGCAGCTCTAGCGGGAAAACCGACAATGAGCAGTTCTTC. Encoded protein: CASSSSGKTDNEQFF.

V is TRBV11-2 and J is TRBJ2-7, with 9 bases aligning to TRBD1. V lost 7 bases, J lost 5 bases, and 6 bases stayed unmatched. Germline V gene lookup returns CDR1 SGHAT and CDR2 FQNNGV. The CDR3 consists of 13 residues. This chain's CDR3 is CASTDRGSNEQYF. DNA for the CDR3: TGTGCCAGCACCGACAGGGGGTCTAACGAGCAGTACTTC.

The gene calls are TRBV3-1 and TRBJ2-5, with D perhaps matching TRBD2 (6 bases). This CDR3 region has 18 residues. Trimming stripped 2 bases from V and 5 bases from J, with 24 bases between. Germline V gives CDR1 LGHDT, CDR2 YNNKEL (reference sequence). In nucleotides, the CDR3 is TGTGCCAGCAGCCAACTACTAGTCCGGGACTCCTCCCGGGAGACCCAGTACTTC. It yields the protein CASSQLLVRDSSRETQYF.

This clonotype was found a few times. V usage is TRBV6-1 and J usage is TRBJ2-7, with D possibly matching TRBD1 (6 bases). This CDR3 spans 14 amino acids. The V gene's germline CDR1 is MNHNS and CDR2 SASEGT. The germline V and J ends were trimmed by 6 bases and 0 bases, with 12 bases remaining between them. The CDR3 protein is CASRAGERSYEQYF. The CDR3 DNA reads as TGTGCCAGCAGGGCAGGGGAACGCTCCTACGAGCAGTACTTC.

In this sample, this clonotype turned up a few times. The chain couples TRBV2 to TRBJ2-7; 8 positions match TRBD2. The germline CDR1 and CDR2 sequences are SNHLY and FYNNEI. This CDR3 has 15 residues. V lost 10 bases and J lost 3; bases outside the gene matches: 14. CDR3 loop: CATSSGPAGDYEQYF. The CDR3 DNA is TGTGCCACCTCATCAGGGCCAGCGGGAGACTACGAGCAGTACTTC.

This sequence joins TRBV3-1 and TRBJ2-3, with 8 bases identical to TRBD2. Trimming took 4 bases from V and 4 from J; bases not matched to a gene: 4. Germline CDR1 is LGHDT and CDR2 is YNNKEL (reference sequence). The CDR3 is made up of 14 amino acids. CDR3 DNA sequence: TGTGCCAGCAGCCGCGGGACTAGGGCAGATACGCAGTATTTT. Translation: CASSRGTRADTQYF.

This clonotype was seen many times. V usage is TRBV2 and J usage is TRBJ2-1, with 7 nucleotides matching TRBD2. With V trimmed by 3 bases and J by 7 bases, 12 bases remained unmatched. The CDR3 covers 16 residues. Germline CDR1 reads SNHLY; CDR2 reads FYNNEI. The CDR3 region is CASSDRLLADRNEQFF. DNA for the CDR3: TGTGCCAGCAGTGATCGGCTTCTAGCGGACCGAAATGAGCAGTTCTTC. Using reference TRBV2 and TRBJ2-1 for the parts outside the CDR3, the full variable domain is EPEVTQTPSHQVTQMGQEVILRCVPISNHLYFYWYRQILGQKVEFLVSFYNNEISEKSEIFDDQFSVERPDGSNFTLKIRSTKLEDSAMYFCASSDRLLADRNEQFFGPGTRLTVL.

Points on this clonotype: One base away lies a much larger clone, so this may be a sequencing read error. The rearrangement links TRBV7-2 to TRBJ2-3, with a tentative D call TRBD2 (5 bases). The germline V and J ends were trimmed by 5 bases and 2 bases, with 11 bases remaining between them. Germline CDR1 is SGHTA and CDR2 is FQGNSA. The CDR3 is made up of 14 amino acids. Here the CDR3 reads CASSVVEDTDTQYF. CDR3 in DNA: TGTGCCAGCAGCGTAGTGGAGGACACAGATACGCAGTATTTT.

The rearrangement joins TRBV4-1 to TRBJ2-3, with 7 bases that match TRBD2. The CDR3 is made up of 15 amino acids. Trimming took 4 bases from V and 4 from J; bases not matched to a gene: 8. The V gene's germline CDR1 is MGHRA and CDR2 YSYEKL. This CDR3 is CASSPHGTISDTQYF. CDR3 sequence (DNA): TGCGCCAGCAGCCCCCACGGGACTATATCAGATACGCAGTATTTT.

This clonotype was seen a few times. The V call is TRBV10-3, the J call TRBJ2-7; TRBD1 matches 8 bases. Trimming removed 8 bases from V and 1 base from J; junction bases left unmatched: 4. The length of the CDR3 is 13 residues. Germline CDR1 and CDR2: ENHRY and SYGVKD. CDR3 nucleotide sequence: TGTGCCATCTCTGACAGGGGTTCCTACGAGCAGTACTTC. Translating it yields CAISDRGSYEQYF.

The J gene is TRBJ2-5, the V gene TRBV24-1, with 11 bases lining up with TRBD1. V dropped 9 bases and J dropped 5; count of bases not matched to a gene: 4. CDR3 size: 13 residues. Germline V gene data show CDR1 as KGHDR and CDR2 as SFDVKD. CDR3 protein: CATGQGASETQYF. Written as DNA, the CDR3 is TGTGCCACCGGACAGGGGGCGTCGGAGACCCAGTACTTC.

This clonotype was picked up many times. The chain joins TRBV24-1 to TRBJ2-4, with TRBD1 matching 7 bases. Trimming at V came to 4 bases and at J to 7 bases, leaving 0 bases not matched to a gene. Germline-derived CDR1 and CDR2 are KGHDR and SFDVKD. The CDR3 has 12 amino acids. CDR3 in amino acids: CATSETGNIQYF. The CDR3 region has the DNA TGTGCCACCAGTGAGACAGGGAACATTCAGTACTTC.